Listed below are T cell receptor beta chains from one sample, sequenced in a study of regulatory T cells in long-lasting Graves disease. MiXCR, applied by TCRdb to the multiplex PCR reads, yields one record per CDR3 protein. The sample includes roughly 400,000 distinct CDR3 sequences, around 21% seen only once; the top ten take less than 25%. Sequenced here: peripheral blood mononuclear cells (PBMCs), sampled when the disease was refractory, from a patient treated with antithyroid drugs. The receptors were gathered from a female donor with Graves disease. CDR3s include the opening cysteine and the closing phenylalanine or tryptophan. Each record gives: V gene, D gene, clone size, J gene, CDR3 protein, CDR3 DNA. The D gene is left open where the match is weak. Rows may omit the clone size; those that give it use once, few, many or a size class.

V: TRBV7-9
D: -
size: -
J: TRBJ2-2
CDR3: CASSLDYGELFF
DNA: TGTGCCAGCAGCTTAGATTACGGGGAGCTGTTTTTT

V: TRBV11-2
D: -
size: many
J: TRBJ2-7
CDR3: CASSFTGVEQYF
DNA: TGTGCCAGCAGCTTCACGGGGGTCGAGCAGTACTTC

V: TRBV7-6
D: -
size: -
J: TRBJ2-5
CDR3: CASSSRTEQETQYF
DNA: TGTGCCAGCAGCTCCCGGACAGAACAAGAGACCCAGTACTTC

V: TRBV29-1
D: -
size: many
J: TRBJ2-4
CDR3: CSVERLGGGNIQYF
DNA: TGCAGCGTTGAAAGGCTTGGGGGCGGAAACATTCAGTACTTC

V: TRBV7-2
D: -
size: many
J: TRBJ1-1
CDR3: CASSTRTVNTEAFF
DNA: TGTGCCAGCAGCACCAGGACGGTGAACACTGAAGCTTTCTTT

V: TRBV12-3/TRBV12-4
D: -
size: many
J: TRBJ2-5
CDR3: CASSSGSQGGETQYF
DNA: TGTGCCAGCAGCAGTGGTTCGCAGGGTGGCGAGACCCAGTACTTC

V: TRBV2
D: -
size: many
J: TRBJ2-1
CDR3: CASTTFWQQFF
DNA: TGTGCCAGCACTACTTTTTGGCAGCAGTTCTTC

V: TRBV4-1
D: -
size: few
J: TRBJ1-1
CDR3: CASSLHWQGSVTEAFF
DNA: TGCGCCAGCAGCCTCCACTGGCAGGGATCGGTTACTGAAGCTTTCTTT

V: TRBV7-2
D: -
size: many
J: TRBJ2-7
CDR3: CASSLASETGRYF
DNA: TGTGCCAGCAGCTTAGCGTCCGAAACAGGGCGATACTTC

V: TRBV6-2/TRBV6-3
D: -
size: many
J: TRBJ1-1
CDR3: CASSYGTMNTEAFF
DNA: TGTGCCAGCAGTTATGGGACCATGAACACTGAAGCTTTCTTT

V: TRBV29-1
D: TRBD2
size: -
J: TRBJ2-5
CDR3: CSVALGLVRETQYF
DNA: TGCAGCGTTGCTTTGGGACTAGTCAGAGAGACCCAGTACTTC

V: TRBV4-1
D: -
size: -
J: TRBJ1-4
CDR3: CASSQSPWGPNEKLFF
DNA: TGCGCCAGCAGCCAGTCACCTTGGGGCCCCAATGAAAAACTGTTTTTT

V: TRBV7-9
D: -
size: many
J: TRBJ2-2
CDR3: CASSLAPQNTGELFF
DNA: TGTGCCAGCAGCTTAGCACCCCAGAACACCGGGGAGCTGTTTTTT

V: TRBV9
D: -
size: many
J: TRBJ2-6
CDR3: CASSSGSGANVLTF
DNA: TGTGCCAGCAGTTCAGGTAGTGGGGCCAACGTCCTGACTTTC

V: TRBV18
D: -
size: few
J: TRBJ1-1
CDR3: CASSPTGTMNTEAFF
DNA: TGTGCCAGCTCACCTACCGGGACCATGAACACTGAAGCTTTCTTT

V: TRBV6-1
D: TRBD1
size: -
J: TRBJ2-7
CDR3: CASGTGTGEVAALWEQYF
DNA: TGTGCCAGCGGAACCGGGACAGGTGAGGTCGCGGCCCTTTGGGAGCAGTACTTC

V: TRBV28
D: TRBD2
size: many
J: TRBJ2-5
CDR3: CASSPTSGRALKTQYF
DNA: TGTGCCAGCAGTCCTACTAGCGGGAGGGCCCTTAAGACCCAGTACTTC